The 16 T cell receptor beta chains reported below all come from one sample, sequenced in a study of shared clonotypes between healthy human individuals. Sequencing was performed with immunoSEQ multiplex PCR; in TCRdb, only in-frame clones are kept and a portion is missing. The table shows about 1.5 million clones, with 98% occurring only once. Sequencing was carried out using naive CD4+ T cells sorted from blood. The subset denotes: CD45RA+ positively selected. The source of these receptors is a man between 25 and 39 years old in good health.

The chain uses TRBV10-3 and TRBJ2-5, with D possibly being TRBD2 (6 bases). Germline loops: CDR1 ENHRY, CDR2 SYGVKD. This CDR3 comprises 14 residues. V was cut by 0 bases and J by 3 bases, with 8 bases left in between. The CDR3 sequence is CAISESGGEETQYF. In DNA, the CDR3 is TGTGCCATCAGTGAGTCCGGCGGGGAAGAGACCCAGTACTTC.

This clone was detected once. The genes are TRBV5-1 and TRBJ2-5; possibly TRBD1 for D (6 bases). V was pared by 4 bases and J by 2 bases, with 12 bases between. CDR1 is SGHRS and CDR2 is YFSETQ in the germline V gene. The CDR3 length is 14 residues. Here the CDR3 DNA reads TGCGCCAGCAGCACAGGGAACAGACAAGAGACCCAGTACTTC. Protein sequence: CASSTGNRQETQYF. Together with reference TRBV5-1 and TRBJ2-5, the CDR3 gives the full variable domain: KAGVTQTPRYLIKTRGQQVTLSCSPISGHRSVSWYQQTPGQGLQFLFEYFSETQRNKGNFPGRFSGRQFSNSRSEMNVSTLELGDSALYLCASSTGNRQETQYFGPGTRLLVL.

The CDR3 coding sequence is TGCGCCAGCAGCCGGGGCGGCCCCACAGATACGCAGTATTTT. Its protein is CASSRGGPTDTQYF. The V and J genes are TRBV5-1 and TRBJ2-3, with D tentatively TRBD1 or TRBD2 (5 bases each). Germline lookup yields CDR1 SGHRS and CDR2 YFSETQ. Trimming pared 4 bases from V and 2 bases from J, leaving 11 bases between. There are 14 residues in the CDR3.

As concerns this clone: The same CDR3 arises from other DNA sequences in this sample as well. The chain carries TRBV10-1 and TRBJ2-7, with 7 bases lining up with TRBD2. The CDR3 contains 13 residues. CDR1 and CDR2 from the germline V gene are WNHNN and SYGVQD (reference sequence). V lost 2 bases, J lost 3 bases, and 1 base stayed unmatched. DNA for the CDR3: TGCGCCAGCAGTGAGGGCGGGAGCTACGAGCAGTACTTC. The encoded protein is CASSEGGSYEQYF.

The rearrangement links TRBV7-2 to TRBJ2-3, with 10 bases identical to TRBD2. V was pared by 7 bases and J by 4 bases, with 14 bases of the junction left unmatched. This CDR3 contains 17 residues. CDR1 and CDR2 (germline): SGHTA, FQGNSA. The CDR3 reads CASTYRGASGSADTQYF. CDR3 sequence (DNA): TGTGCCAGCACCTATAGGGGGGCTAGCGGGAGTGCAGATACGCAGTATTTT.

Of note for this clone: The same CDR3 is also encoded by other DNA sequences in this sample. The rearrangement uses TRBV28 and TRBJ2-7, with 10 bases matching TRBD2. Germline V gives CDR1 MDHEN, CDR2 SYDVKM. The CDR3 runs 15 residues. J lost 0 bases, V lost 5 bases, and 4 bases had no gene match. In nucleotides, the CDR3 is TGTGCCAGCAGTCCAGCTAGCGGGAGCTCCTACGAGCAGTACTTC. It encodes CASSPASGSSYEQYF.

The J gene is TRBJ2-6, the V gene TRBV28; D not certain. The germline V and J ends were trimmed by 4 bases and 2 bases, with 12 bases remaining between them. Germline values: CDR1 MDHEN, CDR2 SYDVKM. The CDR3 totals 16 residues. The CDR3 coding sequence is TGTGCCAGCAGTTCCCAGTGGGTAACTGGGGCCAACGTCCTGACTTTC. Amino acid sequence: CASSSQWVTGANVLTF.

This chain uses TRBV18 with TRBJ1-1; D is undetermined. The CDR3 has 14 amino acids. V shed 3 bases and J shed 0 bases, with 8 bases lying between them. Per the germline V gene, CDR1 is KGHSH and CDR2 is LQKENI. As DNA, the CDR3 is TGTGCCAGCTCACCCGAGACGATGAACACTGAAGCTTTCTTT. As protein: CASSPETMNTEAFF.

The chain carries TRBV18 and TRBJ1-4; D is undetermined. Germline CDR1 is KGHSH and CDR2 is LQKENI. The CDR3 spans 14 residues. V lost 6 bases and J 8 bases, leaving 16 bases between the germline ends. This chain's CDR3 is CASSRGGRDEKLFF. The CDR3 coding sequence is TGTGCCAGCTCCCGAGGTGGCCGCGACGAAAAACTGTTTTTT.

The V and J genes are TRBV5-1 and TRBJ2-1, with unresolved D. Trimming shortened V by 4 bases and J by 0 bases, and 11 bases separated the two germline ends. CDR3 size: 15 residues. CDR1 is SGHRS, CDR2 YFSETQ, per germline. CDR3 protein: CASSTDASSYNEQFF. The CDR3 DNA follows: TGCGCCAGCAGCACAGACGCGTCCTCCTACAATGAGCAGTTCTTC. The full variable domain, completed using reference TRBV5-1 and TRBJ2-1, is KAGVTQTPRYLIKTRGQQVTLSCSPISGHRSVSWYQQTPGQGLQFLFEYFSETQRNKGNFPGRFSGRQFSNSRSEMNVSTLELGDSALYLCASSTDASSYNEQFFGPGTRLTVL.

The gene calls are TRBV7-2 and TRBJ2-7; no clear D. The V and J ends lost 5 bases and 7 bases respectively, with 15 bases between them. The germline CDR1 and CDR2 sequences are SGHTA and FQGNSA. The CDR3 spans 13 residues. The CDR3 coding sequence is TGTGCCAGCAGCCATGCCTCAGGCTGGGAGCAGTACTTC. Translation gives CASSHASGWEQYF. Drawing the rest from reference TRBV7-2 and TRBJ2-7, the complete variable domain is GAGVSQSPSNKVTEKGKDVELRCDPISGHTALYWYRQSLGQGLEFLIYFQGNSAPDKSGLPSDRFSAERTGGSVSTLTIQRTQQEDSAVYLCASSHASGWEQYFGPGTRLTVT.

The chain carries TRBV7-2 and TRBJ1-5; 10 nucleotides agree with TRBD1. CDR3 length: 14 residues. The junction had 4 bases not matched to a gene; V was cut back by 5 bases and J by 6 bases. From germline, CDR1 is SGHTA and CDR2 FQGNSA. The CDR3 sequence is CASSTGTGVQPQHF. Written as DNA, the CDR3 is TGTGCCAGCAGCACAGGGACAGGGGTTCAGCCCCAGCATTTT.

This clone came up once. The chain couples TRBV7-2 to TRBJ1-2; the match to TRBD1 covers 12 bases. Germline values: CDR1 SGHTA, CDR2 FQGNSA. J was trimmed by 8 bases and V by 2 bases; bases with no gene match: 6. This CDR3 spans 15 amino acids. The DNA for the CDR3 is TGTGCCAGCAGCTTATTAGCCGGGACAGGGGGCGGCTACACCTTC. Translation: CASSLLAGTGGGYTF.

The chain employs TRBV18 and TRBJ2-7; D gene uncertain. Germline V gives CDR1 KGHSH, CDR2 LQKENI. This CDR3 has 16 residues. The ends were cut back, 1 base at V and 0 bases at J, with 13 bases in the middle. CDR3 DNA sequence: TGTGCCAGCTCACCACAGGGTAACGATATCTCCTACGAGCAGTACTTC. The encoded protein is CASSPQGNDISYEQYF.

The rearrangement links TRBV28 to TRBJ2-7, with D possibly TRBD1 on 6 matching bases. Germline V gene sequence: CDR1 MDHEN, CDR2 SYDVKM. The CDR3 covers 15 residues. Trimming removed 3 bases at V and 1 base at J, with 13 bases between. In DNA form, the CDR3 reads TGTGCCAGCAGTTTGCCAAAAGGACAGTCCTACGAGCAGTACTTC. It encodes CASSLPKGQSYEQYF.

The chain uses TRBV4-3 and TRBJ2-7, with 8 positions matching TRBD2. CDR1 and CDR2 from the germline V gene are LGHNA and YSLEER. This CDR3 spans 15 amino acids. The V gene end was trimmed by 3 bases and the J gene end by 6 bases; junction bases not matched to a gene: 10. The CDR3 region has the DNA TGCGCCAGCAGCCACCGGGGGGGCAGGGGCGGCGAGCAGTACTTC. Protein sequence: CASSHRGGRGGEQYF.